This T cell receptor (beta chain) originates from a study of shared clonotypes between healthy human individuals. CD45RO-negative, CCR7-positively selected cells formed the naive CD8 fraction, excluding terminally differentiated effector memory CD45RA+ cells. The germline V gene encodes CDR1 MDHEN and CDR2 SYDVKM. This CDR3 is built from 14 residues. V gave up 4 bases and J gave up 6 bases; unmatched junction bases: 3. Measured with immunoSEQ multiplex PCR; TCRdb has only the in-frame clones, and not every one. The sample has almost 700,000 clones; 92% are singletons. The TCR originated in a man aged 30 to 39 in good health. The V gene is TRBV28, the J gene TRBJ2-2, with 9 bases fitting TRBD1. The sequenced sample was naive CD8+ T cells sorted from blood. The CDR3 reads CASSWTGVAGELFF. The CDR3 DNA follows: TGTGCCAGCAGTTGGACAGGGGTGGCCGGGGAGCTGTTTTTT.